These 23 T cell receptor beta chains share one sample of origin, sequenced in a study of T cells in Graves' hyperthyroidism and ophthalmopathy. The CDR3 regions of TCR beta were amplified from RNA transcripts. With the HTBI primer set, the TCR CDR3 went through a first round of RT-PCR. Using its own MiXCR run on the multiplex PCR reads, TCRdb lists one record per CDR3 protein. This sample yields about half a million distinct CDR3 sequences, of which less than 25% are seen a single time; approximately 25% belongs to the top ten. The source material was blood. The receptors derive from a man younger than 35 with Graves' hyperthyroidism.

This clonotype was counted a few times. This rearrangement joins TRBV10-3 to TRBJ1-1, with 9 positions matching TRBD1. The CDR3 consists of 15 residues. The germline CDR1 and CDR2 sequences are ENHRY and SYGVKD. J lost 1 base, V lost 6 bases, and 6 bases had no gene match. CDR3 DNA: TGTGCCATCAGGGCAGGGACAGGGCCGAACACTGAAGCTTTCTTT. This encodes CAIRAGTGPNTEAFF.

V gene TRBV4-2 combines with J gene TRBJ2-7; no definite D call. The V end lost 0 bases, the J end lost 3 bases, and 12 bases lay between the germline ends. Looked up from germline, CDR1 is LGHNA and CDR2 is YNFKEQ. CDR3 length: 15 amino acids. Here the CDR3 DNA reads TGTGCCAGCAGCCAAGAGTACAGAACCGTCTACGAGCAGTACTTC. Its translation is CASSQEYRTVYEQYF.

At least ten counts were recorded for this clonotype. J is TRBJ1-2 and V is TRBV6-1; D is undetermined. Germline lookup yields CDR1 MNHNS and CDR2 SASEGT. V was pared by 5 bases and J by 1 base, with 14 bases between. The CDR3 runs 15 residues. The CDR3 sequence: CASSPTNGDNYGYTF. CDR3 nucleotides: TGTGCCAGCAGTCCAACTAACGGGGATAACTATGGCTACACCTTC.

This clonotype has at least ten counts. This chain joins TRBV7-8 and TRBJ2-7; D unresolved. The germline V and J ends were trimmed by 3 bases and 2 bases, with 14 bases remaining between them. Germline lookup yields CDR1 SGHVS and CDR2 FQNEAQ. The CDR3 is 15 amino acids. This chain's CDR3 is CASSFPKASTYEQYF. The CDR3 nucleotides read TGTGCCAGCAGCTTCCCTAAGGCCTCCACCTACGAGCAGTACTTC. The full variable domain, with the rest looked up from reference TRBV7-8 and TRBJ2-7, is GAGVSQSPRYKVAKRGQDVALRCDPISGHVSLFWYQQALGQGPEFLTYFQNEAQLDKSGLPSDRFFAERPEGSVSTLKIQRTQQEDSAVYLCASSFPKASTYEQYFGPGTRLTVT.

In this sample, this clonotype turned up many times. The chain is built from TRBV6-1 and TRBJ2-7, with D unclear. V was shortened by 2 bases and J by 1 base, with 9 bases between the two germline ends. The CDR3 extends over 14 amino acids. The germline gives CDR1 MNHNS, CDR2 SASEGT. The CDR3 is CASSERAASYEQYF. DNA for the CDR3: TGTGCCAGCAGTGAACGGGCGGCTTCCTACGAGCAGTACTTC.

V usage is TRBV6-4 and J usage is TRBJ2-5, with 7 bases fitting TRBD2. CDR1 and CDR2 from the germline V gene are MRHNA and SNTAGT. The ends lost 2 bases at V and 2 bases at J; junction bases unmatched: 8. The CDR3 is 16 residues long. The DNA for the CDR3 is TGTGCCAGCAGTGACCCTAGGACTAGGGTTCAAGAGACCCAGTACTTC. It translates to CASSDPRTRVQETQYF.

V gene TRBV7-3 combines with J gene TRBJ2-3, with D maybe TRBD1 (6 bases). V dropped 5 bases and J dropped 2 bases, with 11 bases sitting between them. Looked up from germline, CDR1 is SGHTA and CDR2 is FQGTGA. This CDR3 spans 14 amino acids. The CDR3 coding sequence is TGTGCCAGCAGCCAGACAGGCTCCACAGATACGCAGTATTTT. Translation gives CASSQTGSTDTQYF.

A few counts support this clonotype. The chain uses TRBV5-4 and TRBJ1-1; no reliable D call. The V gene's germline CDR1 is SGHNT and CDR2 YYREEE (reference sequence). Between the trimmed V and J ends, which lost 1 base and 4 bases, there was a span of 20 bases. CDR3 length equals 17 residues. In DNA form, the CDR3 reads TGTGCCAGCAGCTTGACCGGGTCAGCTCTCGCCTTCACTGAAGCTTTCTTT. Its protein is CASSLTGSALAFTEAFF.

Ten or more counts support this clonotype. The V call is TRBV2, the J call TRBJ1-5, with D uncertain. CDR1 is SNHLY, CDR2 FYNNEI, per germline. The CDR3 spans 15 residues. V lost 6 bases and J lost 3, with 15 bases in between. As DNA, the CDR3 is TGTGCCAGCAGCTCGCGCGGCAGTCCCAATCAGCCCCAGCATTTT. This translates into CASSSRGSPNQPQHF.

In its sample, this clonotype was seen many times. V is TRBV12-3 or TRBV12-4 and J is TRBJ1-2; no firm D call. V gave up 3 bases and J gave up 7 bases, with 12 bases separating them. The CDR3 has 13 amino acids. For the CDR3, the DNA is TGTGCCAGCAGTTTTGACGGAGACTCTGGCTACACCTTC. Its translation: CASSFDGDSGYTF.

Notes on this clonotype: An end of the junction does not agree with germline; a read error may underlie this. This chain links TRBV24-1 with TRBJ2-1; D is perhaps TRBD2 (6 bases). The CDR3 loop spans 11 amino acids. Germline-derived CDR1 and CDR2 are KGHDR and SFDVKD. The DNA for the CDR3 is TGTGCCACCAGAAACAATCGGGAGCGGTTCTTC. It specifies CATRNNRERFF.

This sequence joins TRBV20-1 and TRBJ2-2; a weak D match, TRBD2 (6 bases). CDR3 length: 12 amino acids. V was trimmed by 3 bases and J by 6 bases, leaving 8 bases between them. Germline values: CDR1 DFQATT, CDR2 SNEGSKA (reference sequence). The CDR3 reads CSASSGAGELFF. The CDR3 bases are TGCAGTGCTAGTTCGGGGGCCGGGGAGCTGTTTTTT.

This clonotype was counted only a few times. This rearrangement joins TRBV19 to TRBJ2-5; D is possibly TRBD1 (6 bases). The CDR3 runs to 12 residues. CDR1 is LNHDA and CDR2 is SQIVND in the germline V gene (reference sequence). Trimming cost V 10 bases and J 5 bases, with 14 bases left between them. The CDR3, as DNA: TGTGCCACCTCGAGGGGGAAGGAGACCCAGTACTTC. Amino acids: CATSRGKETQYF.

This clonotype has ten or more counts. The gene calls are TRBV2 and TRBJ1-5, with a tentative D call TRBD1 (5 bases). The CDR3 covers 13 residues. The germline gives CDR1 SNHLY, CDR2 FYNNEI. Between the trimmed V and J ends, which lost 10 bases and 4 bases, there was a span of 14 bases. The chain's CDR3 is CATSGDRNQPQHF. The CDR3 coding sequence is TGTGCCACCTCAGGCGACAGAAATCAGCCCCAGCATTTT.

This clonotype has at least ten counts. V and J are TRBV25-1 and TRBJ1-1; TRBD1 agrees at 9 bases. The CDR3 covers 16 residues. Looked up from germline, CDR1 is MGHDK and CDR2 is SYGVNS. J gave up 4 bases and V 3 bases, and 9 bases lay outside the gene matches. CDR3 region: CASSEMNRDRVTEAFF. Written as DNA, the CDR3 is TGTGCCAGCAGTGAGATGAACCGGGACAGGGTCACTGAAGCTTTCTTT.

At least ten counts were recorded for this clonotype. CDR3 in amino acids: CASSPPDRLNTEAFF. CDR3 bases: TGTGCCAGCAGTCCCCCGGACAGACTGAACACTGAAGCTTTCTTT. V is TRBV12-3 or TRBV12-4 and J is TRBJ1-1; TRBD1 might be the D (6 bases). Trimming pared 5 bases from V and 0 bases from J, leaving 13 bases between. There are 15 residues in the CDR3.

The gene calls are TRBV7-9 and TRBJ2-5, with TRBD1 matching 8 bases. Germline loops: CDR1 SEHNR, CDR2 FQNEAQ (reference sequence). The CDR3 runs to 16 residues. J gave up 4 bases and V 1 base, and 8 bases lay outside the gene matches. DNA for the CDR3: TGTGCCAGCAGCTTAGTCCCAGGGGGCAGAGGAGAGACCCAGTACTTC. Translation: CASSLVPGGRGETQYF.

This sequence joins TRBV7-9 and TRBJ2-7, with D possibly being TRBD1 (5 bases). Germline V gives CDR1 SEHNR, CDR2 FQNEAQ (reference sequence). This CDR3 contains 14 residues. V was cut by 5 bases and J by 3 bases, with 14 bases left in between. The CDR3 DNA reads as TGTGCCAGCAGCCCAAGGGGAAACCACTACGAGCAGTACTTC. Its protein product is CASSPRGNHYEQYF.

The chain combines TRBV11-3 with TRBJ1-1; no reliable D call. CDR3 length: 13 residues. Trimming removed 2 bases at V and 3 bases at J, with 7 bases between. Germline assignment: CDR1 SGHNT and CDR2 YENEEA. CDR3 sequence: CASSLSPDTEAFF. The CDR3 DNA follows: TGTGCCAGCAGCTTATCTCCAGACACTGAAGCTTTCTTT. Variable domain in full (rest from reference TRBV11-3 and TRBJ1-1): EAGVVQSPRYKIIEKKQPVAFWCNPISGHNTLYWYLQNLGQGPELLIRYENEEAVDDSQLPKDRFSAERLKGVDSTLKIQPAELGDSAVYLCASSLSPDTEAFFGQGTRLTVV.

The table lists this clonotype with many counts. The chain has TRBV29-1 and TRBJ1-1; D might be TRBD1 (5 bases). Looked up from germline, CDR1 is SQVTM and CDR2 is ANQGSEA. The CDR3 covers 13 residues. V gave up 6 bases and J gave up 3 bases, with 14 bases separating them. DNA for the CDR3: TGCAGCGTGGGGGAAGGGTTGGACACTGAAGCTTTCTTT. Residues: CSVGEGLDTEAFF.

This clonotype showed up many times. The V gene is TRBV15, the J gene TRBJ2-4; no firm D call. The ends were cut back, 3 bases at V and 1 base at J, with 19 bases in the middle. CDR1 is LNHNV and CDR2 is YYDKDF in the germline V gene (reference sequence). The CDR3 extends over 18 amino acids. CDR3 amino acids: CATSSPLDLGRAKNIQYF. DNA of the CDR3: TGTGCCACCAGCAGCCCCTTGGACCTCGGGCGCGCCAAAAACATTCAGTACTTC.

In this sample, this clonotype turned up a few times. The chain recombines TRBV7-9 with TRBJ2-5; either TRBD1 or TRBD2 may supply D (6 bases each). This CDR3 contains 14 residues. Germline V gene sequence: CDR1 SEHNR, CDR2 FQNEAQ (reference sequence). Trimming removed 1 base at V and 6 bases at J, with 12 bases between. The CDR3 is CASSLGTGAKTQYF. The CDR3 DNA reads TGTGCCAGCAGCTTAGGGACGGGGGCGAAGACCCAGTACTTC.

The chain is built from TRBV19 and TRBJ2-2, with D possibly being TRBD1 (6 bases). The germline V gene has CDR1 LNHDA and CDR2 SQIVND (reference sequence). The V end was cut by 4 bases, the J end by 0 bases, with 9 bases between. The CDR3 contains 15 residues. CDR3 nucleotide sequence: TGTGCCAGTAGTACGAGACAGGCGAACACCGGGGAGCTGTTTTTT. Its protein product is CASSTRQANTGELFF.